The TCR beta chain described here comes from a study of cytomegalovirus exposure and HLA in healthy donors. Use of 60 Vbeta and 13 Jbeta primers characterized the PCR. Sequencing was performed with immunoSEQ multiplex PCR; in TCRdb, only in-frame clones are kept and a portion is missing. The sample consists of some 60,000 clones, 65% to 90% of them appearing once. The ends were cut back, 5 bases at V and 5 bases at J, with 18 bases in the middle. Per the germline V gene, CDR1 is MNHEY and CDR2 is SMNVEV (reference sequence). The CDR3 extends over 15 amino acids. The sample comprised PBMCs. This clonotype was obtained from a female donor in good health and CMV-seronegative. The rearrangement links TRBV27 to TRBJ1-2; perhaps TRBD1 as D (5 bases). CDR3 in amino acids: CASSRAGGIRYGYTF. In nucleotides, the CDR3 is TGTGCCAGCAGTAGAGCGGGGGGGATTAGGTATGGCTACACCTTC.